This T cell receptor beta chain was found in a study of technical replicates of blood from a few donors. The data were produced by immunoSEQ multiplex PCR, yet TCRdb's version contains in-frame clones alone and is incomplete. The sample holds about 82,000 clones; roughly 95% are singletons and the top ten take 0.37%. Trimming cost V 5 bases and J 8 bases; bases outside gene matches: 4. The CDR3 is made up of 13 amino acids. Looked up from germline, CDR1 is SEHNR and CDR2 is FQNEAQ (reference sequence). The TCR comes from a human donor in good health. J is TRBJ1-4 and V is TRBV7-9; TRBD1 agrees at 8 bases. The specimen sequenced was T cells isolated from PBMCs. Here the CDR3 reads CASSHDRGEKLFF. The CDR3 DNA reads TGTGCCAGCAGCCACGACAGGGGAGAAAAACTGTTTTTT.